Listed below are T cell receptor beta chains from one sample, sequenced in a study of shared clonotypes between healthy human individuals. Sequenced by immunoSEQ multiplex PCR; TCRdb stores in-frame clones only, minus some. The sample yields approximately 1,000,000 clones, roughly 74% seen once. The sequenced sample consisted of memory CD4+ T cells from PBMCs. These receptors originate from a man aged 18 to 35 in good health. Some clones in this sample may be carry-over from other donors' samples. Both conserved end residues are part of each CDR3. The D gene is left open where the match is weak. For some rows the clone size is stated as once, few or many, or as a class when expanded; others skip it.

J gene,clone size,CDR3 length,D gene,V gene,CDR3 DNA,CDR3 protein
TRBJ2-5,-,15,TRBD2,TRBV7-3,TGTGCCAGCAGCATGACTAGCGGGAGCCAAGAGACCCAGTACTTC,CASSMTSGSQETQYF
TRBJ1-1,-,15,-,TRBV7-2,TGTGCCAGCAGCCCGGACAGACAGCAGAACACTGAAGCTTTCTTT,CASSPDRQQNTEAFF
TRBJ2-7,-,14,-,TRBV11-2,TGTGCCAGCAGCCGTACTCGGACAGTTCGGGAGCAGTACTTC,CASSRTRTVREQYF
TRBJ1-1,-,14,TRBD1,TRBV18,TGTGCCAGCTCAACCAGACAGGGCGACACTGAAGCTTTCTTT,CASSTRQGDTEAFF
TRBJ2-1,-,16,-,TRBV28,TGTGCCAGCAGTTCCCCCCCAGCGGGTATATACAATGAGCAGTTCTTC,CASSSPPAGIYNEQFF
TRBJ1-1,-,17,TRBD1,TRBV11-2,TGTGCCAGCAGCACTACCGGGACAGGGGTAGGGAACACTGAAGCTTTCTTT,CASSTTGTGVGNTEAFF
TRBJ1-1,-,17,-,TRBV29-1,TGCAGCGTTGGATCCAAGAGGACTGGGCCGATGAACACTGAAGCTTTCTTT,CSVGSKRTGPMNTEAFF
TRBJ1-2,once,15,TRBD1,TRBV5-1,TGCGCCAGCAGCTTCACAGGGGGATCTAACTATGGCTACACCTTC,CASSFTGGSNYGYTF
TRBJ2-1,-,16,TRBD2,TRBV7-8,TGTGCCAGCAGCCGATTGACTAGCGGGAGTTATGGTGAGCAGTTCTTC,CASSRLTSGSYGEQFF
TRBJ2-7,-,12,-,TRBV5-1,TGCGCCAGCAGCCTGGGTGGTTACGAGCAGTACTTC,CASSLGGYEQYF
TRBJ2-6,-,16,-,TRBV19,TGTGCCAGTAGTATAGGCGGCAGGGCCGGGGCCAACGTCCTGACTTTC,CASSIGGRAGANVLTF
TRBJ2-2,-,17,-,TRBV5-8,TGTGCCAGCAGCTTGTTAAGTCGGGCAAGCAACACCGGGGAGCTGTTTTTT,CASSLLSRASNTGELFF
TRBJ2-3,-,12,-,TRBV28,TGTGCCAGCAGTCCGGTGACAGATACGCAGTATTTT,CASSPVTDTQYF
TRBJ1-2,-,14,-,TRBV7-8,TGTGCCAGCAGCTTCCACAGAGCTAACTATGGCTACACCTTC,CASSFHRANYGYTF
TRBJ2-3,-,15,TRBD1,TRBV7-8,TGTGCCAGCAGCTTAAGGGACAGATTCGCAGATACGCAGTATTTT,CASSLRDRFADTQYF
TRBJ2-6,-,17,TRBD1,TRBV30,TGTGCCTGGAGCCGAGGGACAGGGGACTCTGGGGCCAACGTCCTGACTTTC,CAWSRGTGDSGANVLTF
TRBJ2-5,-,17,-,TRBV21-1,TGTGCCAGCAGCAAAGAGGGAGCGGGAGGACCGGGAGAGACCCAGTACTTC,CASSKEGAGGPGETQYF
TRBJ2-1,once,14,TRBD2,TRBV28,TGTGCCAGCAGTTTAACTAGCGCCTACAATGAGCAGTTCTTC,CASSLTSAYNEQFF
TRBJ2-1,-,15,TRBD2,TRBV4-3,TGCGCCAGCAGCCAAGCCCTAGCGGGTTACAATGAGCAGTTCTTC,CASSQALAGYNEQFF
TRBJ1-3,-,15,TRBD1,TRBV18,TGTGCCAGCTCACTCGGGACAGGGTCTGGAAACACCATATATTTT,CASSLGTGSGNTIYF
TRBJ1-5,once,15,-,TRBV5-6,TGTGCCAGCAGCTTGGGTCCGTATAGCAATCAGCCCCAGCATTTT,CASSLGPYSNQPQHF
TRBJ2-3,-,16,TRBD2,TRBV9,TGTGCCAGCAGCGCCAGACTAGCGGGGTACACAGATACGCAGTATTTT,CASSARLAGYTDTQYF
TRBJ1-1,-,13,-,TRBV6-1,TGTGCCAGCAGTGAACTAGGGAGGGATGAAGCTTTCTTT,CASSELGRDEAFF
TRBJ2-1,-,15,TRBD2,TRBV11-3,TGTGCCAGCAGCTTGCGCTTAGCGGGACGCAATGAGCAGTTCTTC,CASSLRLAGRNEQFF
TRBJ1-2,once,18,-,TRBV7-9,TGTGCCAGCAGGGCCTTGGGGGGGTCAAAACCGACAAACTATGGCTACACCTTC,CASRALGGSKPTNYGYTF
TRBJ2-3,-,17,TRBD2,TRBV18,TGTGCCAGCTCACCGTCAGGGACTAGCGGGAGGTTGGATACGCAGTATTTT,CASSPSGTSGRLDTQYF
TRBJ1-6,-,15,TRBD1,TRBV10-3,TGTGCCATCAGTGGATCGGACAGGGTGGATTCACCCCTCCACTTT,CAISGSDRVDSPLHF
TRBJ1-2,-,14,-,TRBV27,TGTGCCAGCAGTTTGACGCTTACAACTTCCGGCTACACCTTC,CASSLTLTTSGYTF